This T cell receptor (beta chain) emerged from a study of blood T cell repertoires in COVID-19. Study-level information: Researchers got acute and convalescent COVID-19 samples from the United States, Italy and Spain. From T cells, B-cell-depleted T cells, or PBMCs came the material, which was cDNA or gDNA.

Authors' processing steps: Reference gene primer amplification in the assay estimated nucleated cell counts. TCRdb keeps only in-frame clones here, not all; method: immunoSEQ multiplex PCR. V and J calls and clone size are given by that table; D and trimming were obtained from the DNA. The sample lists roughly 130,000 clones, about four fifths occurring once. CDR3 length: 13 residues. Trimming removed 2 bases from V and 5 bases from J, with 4 bases in between. Germline V gene sequence: CDR1 SGHTA, CDR2 FQGTGA. Sequenced sample: peripheral blood. The chain employs TRBV7-3 and TRBJ1-6; D remains unclear. The sequence was collected from a woman aged 45-65 years with acute or convalescent COVID-19. DNA for the CDR3: TGTGCCAGCAGCTTACAGAATAATTCACCCCTCCACTTT. Translated: CASSLQNNSPLHF. Variable domain in full (rest from reference TRBV7-3 and TRBJ1-6): GAGVSQTPSNKVTEKGKYVELRCDPISGHTALYWYRQSLGQGPEFLIYFQGTGAADDSGLPNDRFFAVRPEGSVSTLKIQRTERGDSAVYLCASSLQNNSPLHFGNGTRLTVT.